Listed below are T cell receptor beta chains from one sample, sequenced in a study of shared clonotypes between healthy human individuals. The method was immunoSEQ multiplex PCR; TCRdb's version includes in-frame clones alone and lacks a portion of them. Among fewer than 650,000 clones, roughly four fifths were seen once, and the ten largest hold approximately 13%. The sequenced sample was PBMCs. The source of these receptors is a woman in her forties in good health. Some clones in this sample may be carry-over from other donors' samples. CDR3s include the opening cysteine and the closing phenylalanine or tryptophan. D genes are given only for firm matches. Not all rows give a size; the values are once, few, many and, for expanded clones, a class.

D gene | clone size | J gene | V gene | CDR3 protein | CDR3 DNA
. | few | TRBJ2-2 | TRBV6-5 | CATHRAEAGELFF | TGTGCCACCCACAGGGCGGAGGCCGGGGAGCTGTTTTTT
. | . | TRBJ2-7 | TRBV27 | CASRGSSPSSYEQYF | TGTGCCAGCAGAGGCAGTTCCCCGAGCTCCTACGAGCAGTACTTC
. | . | TRBJ1-1 | TRBV19 | CASSIRTVGAEAFF | TGTGCCAGTAGTATTCGGACAGTGGGAGCTGAAGCTTTCTTT
. | . | TRBJ2-7 | TRBV6-1 | CASASGFSYEQYF | TGTGCCAGCGCCAGCGGTTTCTCCTACGAGCAGTACTTC
. | . | TRBJ2-7 | TRBV30 | CAWSAASYEQYF | TGTGCCTGGAGTGCGGCCTCCTACGAGCAGTACTTC
. | . | TRBJ2-1 | TRBV5-8 | CASIEWGYEQFF | TGTGCCAGCATCGAGTGGGGGTATGAGCAGTTCTTC
. | . | TRBJ1-5 | TRBV27 | CASAGGVVQPQHF | TGTGCCAGCGCCGGGGGGGTTGTTCAGCCCCAGCATTTT
. | . | TRBJ2-4 | TRBV6-1 | CASSHQTLAENIQYF | TGTGCCAGCAGTCACCAGACACTAGCTGAAAACATTCAGTACTTC
TRBD2 | . | TRBJ2-1 | TRBV9 | CASSVGFRVASGRNNEQFF | TGTGCCAGCAGCGTAGGCTTCAGGGTCGCGAGCGGGAGGAACAATGAGCAGTTCTTC
TRBD1 | . | TRBJ1-5 | TRBV23-1 | CASSQGTRDSGNQPQHF | TGCGCCAGCAGTCAAGGGACCCGGGACAGTGGAAATCAGCCCCAGCATTTT
. | . | TRBJ2-5 | TRBV30 | CAWSVNQETQYF | TGTGCCTGGAGTGTAAACCAAGAGACCCAGTACTTC
. | . | TRBJ1-1 | TRBV28 | CASSSGRMNTEAFF | TGTGCCAGCAGCTCCGGACGGATGAACACTGAAGCTTTCTTT
. | . | TRBJ2-1 | TRBV6-6 | CASSYRKANEQFF | TGTGCCAGCAGTTATCGGAAGGCCAATGAGCAGTTCTTC
TRBD2 | . | TRBJ2-1 | TRBV28 | CASSPLAGDAEQFF | TGTGCCAGCAGTCCCCTAGCGGGAGATGCTGAGCAGTTCTTC
. | . | TRBJ1-4 | TRBV25-1 | CASSAQGTANEKLFF | TGTGCCAGCAGTGCCCAGGGGACGGCTAATGAAAAACTGTTTTTT
TRBD1 | few | TRBJ2-2 | TRBV4-3 | CASSQEVMTGRTGELFF | TGCGCCAGCAGCCAAGAAGTAATGACAGGGAGAACCGGGGAGCTGTTTTTT
TRBD2 | . | TRBJ2-1 | TRBV5-4 | CASSGTTSGRSNEQFF | TGTGCCAGCAGCGGTACGACTAGCGGGAGATCGAATGAGCAGTTCTTC
. | . | TRBJ2-3 | TRBV7-2 | CASSASFSTDTQYF | TGTGCCAGCAGCGCCTCTTTTAGCACAGATACGCAGTATTTT
TRBD1 | . | TRBJ1-1 | TRBV28 | CASSDYNNRGRNTEAFF | TGTGCCAGCAGTGACTACAACAACAGGGGGCGAAATACTGAAGCTTTCTTT
TRBD1 | few | TRBJ1-1 | TRBV9 | CASSEATGGTEAFF | TGTGCCAGCAGCGAGGCGACAGGGGGCACTGAAGCTTTCTTT
TRBD1 | . | TRBJ2-1 | TRBV11-1 | CASSLGPFPGQGRYNEQFF | TGTGCCAGCAGCTTAGGGCCCTTCCCGGGACAGGGGAGGTACAATGAGCAGTTCTTC
. | . | TRBJ1-2 | TRBV7-2 | CASSFEGYGYTF | TGTGCCAGCAGCTTTGAAGGATATGGCTACACCTTC
. | once | TRBJ2-1 | TRBV6-5 | CASSYRSGEQFF | TGTGCCAGCAGTTACCGATCGGGTGAGCAGTTCTTC
. | . | TRBJ1-1 | TRBV7-2 | CASSPHGSPNTEAFF | TGTGCCAGCAGCCCCCACGGGAGCCCGAACACTGAAGCTTTCTTT
. | few | TRBJ1-1 | TRBV2 | CASSEALRRDPNTEAFF | TGTGCCAGCAGTGAAGCGCTTCGACGGGACCCTAACACTGAAGCTTTCTTT
. | . | TRBJ1-1 | TRBV10-3 | CAISVRARDSEAFF | TGTGCCATCAGTGTTAGGGCCAGGGACTCTGAAGCTTTCTTT
. | . | TRBJ1-5 | TRBV5-8 | CASSLSGNQPQHF | TGTGCCAGCAGCTTGAGTGGGAATCAGCCCCAGCATTTT
. | . | TRBJ1-3 | TRBV19 | CASSIFPGRSSGNTIYF | TGTGCCAGTAGTATATTCCCGGGACGAAGCTCTGGAAACACCATATATTTT
. | . | TRBJ1-5 | TRBV6-6 | CASRQGISNQPQHF | TGTGCCAGCAGACAGGGTATTAGCAATCAGCCCCAGCATTTT
. | . | TRBJ2-3 | TRBV13 | CASSLGAQGTDTQYF | TGTGCCAGCAGCCTAGGGGCGCAGGGAACAGATACGCAGTATTTT
. | . | TRBJ2-2 | TRBV11-2 | CASSTQGRGTGELFF | TGTGCCAGCAGCACTCAGGGGCGGGGGACCGGGGAGCTGTTTTTT
TRBD2 | . | TRBJ2-3 | TRBV15 | CATSRDRGGRSTSTDTQYF | TGTGCCACCAGCAGAGATAGGGGCGGGAGGTCAACTAGCACAGATACGCAGTATTTT